This record covers a single T cell receptor (beta chain). Authors' data handling: Estimation of nucleated cell counts relied on the amplification of reference gene primers. The protocol was immunoSEQ multiplex PCR, while the TCRdb copy is restricted to in-frame clones and leaves out a portion. The V and J calls and the clone size are those of that table, but D and trimming were determined from the DNA. Among around 250,000 clones, approximately 77% were seen once, and the ten largest hold 2.5% to 3.5%. This sample was taken from a study of blood T cell repertoires in COVID-19. Study-wide context: Sources were T cells, B-cell-depleted T cells, or PBMCs; the material itself was cDNA or gDNA.

After removal of 5 bases from V and 4 bases from J, the junction contained 10 bases not matched to a gene. This CDR3 comprises 18 residues. Germline values: CDR1 SGHVS, CDR2 FNYEAQ. The receptor comes from a woman in her late teens or twenties with acute or convalescent COVID-19. Material for sequencing was peripheral blood. This chain joins TRBV7-6 and TRBJ2-2; TRBD2 agrees at 13 bases. The CDR3 spells CASSPGTSGIFLTGELFF. CDR3 DNA sequence: TGTGCCAGCAGCCCAGGGACTAGCGGGATATTCCTCACCGGGGAGCTGTTTTTT.